Below, one T cell receptor (beta chain) is given with its context. Trimming cost V 10 bases and J 13 bases, with 17 bases left between them. Germline CDR1 reads MDHEN; CDR2 reads SYDVKM. This CDR3 is 11 amino acids long. The data belong to a study of blood T cell repertoires in COVID-19. Produced via immunoSEQ multiplex PCR; TCRdb's table is partial and in-frame only. The table includes roughly 180,000 clones, approximately 85% detected once. The sequenced material came from peripheral blood. This clonotype was obtained from an older woman with COVID-19, enrolled during active disease. The rearrangement joins TRBV28 to TRBJ2-1; D not certain. CDR3 coding DNA: TGTGCCACCCCCCGAGCCGCCCCCCAGTTCTTC. This sequence encodes CATPRAAPQFF.